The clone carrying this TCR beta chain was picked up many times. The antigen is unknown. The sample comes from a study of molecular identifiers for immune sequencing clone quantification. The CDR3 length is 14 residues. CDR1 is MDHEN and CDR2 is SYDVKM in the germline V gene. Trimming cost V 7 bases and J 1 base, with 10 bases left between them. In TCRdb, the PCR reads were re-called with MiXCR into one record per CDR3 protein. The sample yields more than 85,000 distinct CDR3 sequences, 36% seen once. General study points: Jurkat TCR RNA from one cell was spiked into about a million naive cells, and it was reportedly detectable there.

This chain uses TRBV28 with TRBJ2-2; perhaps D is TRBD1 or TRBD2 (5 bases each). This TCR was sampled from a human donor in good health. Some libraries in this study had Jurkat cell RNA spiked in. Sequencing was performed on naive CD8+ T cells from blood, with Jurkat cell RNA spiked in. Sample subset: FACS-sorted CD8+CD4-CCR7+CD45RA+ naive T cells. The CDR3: CASNWDGNTGELFF. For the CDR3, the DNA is TGTGCCAGCAATTGGGACGGGAACACCGGGGAGCTGTTTTTT.